The 32 T cell receptor beta chains below come from one sample, sequenced in a study of shared clonotypes between healthy human individuals (dated by TCRdb to 2020 to 2021). Library preparation employed the immunoSEQ multiplex PCR assay. Imported from immuneACCESS, the table was reduced by TCRdb to in-frame sequences with V and J called. These copies leave out some clones; in studies compared against another copy, an unresolved V gene accounts for under half, and the cause of the remainder is not known. The table for this sample lists around 2.1 million clones; roughly 91% of them were counted only once. 1.5% to 2% of the sample comes from the top ten. CD8 naive samples were obtained by positive selection for CCR7 among CD45RO-negative cells, yielding a CD45RA+CCR7+ population from which TemRA cells were excluded. The sample consisted of naive CD8+ T cells from PBMCs. The sample's cell subset or site label, in plain terms: CD45RA+CCR7+. All receptors derive from a man aged 18 to 30 in good health. Some clones in this sample may be carry-over from other donors' samples.

This chain joins TRBV9 and TRBJ2-7, with TRBD1 identical over 7 bases. The V gene end was trimmed by 0 bases and the J gene end by 5 bases; junction bases not matched to a gene: 5. Germline assignment: CDR1 SGDLS and CDR2 YYNGEE. The CDR3 runs 14 residues. The CDR3 region has the DNA TGTGCCAGCAGCGTAGAAGGACAGGTTAACGAGCAGTACTTC. It codes for CASSVEGQVNEQYF.

The chain is built from TRBV27 and TRBJ1-5; D uncertain. With 5 bases removed from V and 6 bases from J, the gap between germline ends came to 17 bases. Germline loops: CDR1 MNHEY, CDR2 SMNVEV (reference sequence). The CDR3 contains 15 residues. The CDR3: CASSMGEGFSQPQHF. DNA of the CDR3: TGTGCCAGCAGTATGGGAGAGGGCTTCAGTCAGCCCCAGCATTTT.

This chain's CDR3 is CSVLLLEQYF. CDR3 coding DNA: TGCAGCGTTCTTCTCCTCGAGCAGTACTTC. This chain uses TRBV29-1 with TRBJ2-7; D is ambiguous. The CDR3 has 10 residues. V was clipped by 5 bases and J by 6 bases, with 8 bases between them. Per the germline V gene, CDR1 is SQVTM and CDR2 is ANQGSEA.

This chain links TRBV9 with TRBJ2-3; 10 positions agree with TRBD1. CDR1 and CDR2 (germline): SGDLS, YYNGEE. CDR3 length equals 14 residues. V trimming: 3 bases; J trimming: 4 bases; junction bases outside the gene matches: 2. CDR3 coding DNA: TGTGCCAGCAGCGGACAGGGGGCATCAGATACGCAGTATTTT. It is translated as CASSGQGASDTQYF.

This clone has only one observation. The V gene is TRBV11-2, the J gene TRBJ2-7, with a tentative D call TRBD1 (5 bases). Per the germline V gene, CDR1 is SGHAT and CDR2 is FQNNGV. Trimming stripped 3 bases from V and 7 bases from J, with 13 bases between. The CDR3 extends over 13 amino acids. This CDR3 is CASSLRAGPEQYF. In DNA form, the CDR3 reads TGTGCCAGCAGCTTGCGTGCAGGGCCGGAGCAGTACTTC.

The V call is TRBV9, the J call TRBJ1-4; the match to TRBD1 covers 9 bases. The CDR3 extends over 15 amino acids. V gave up 0 bases and J gave up 10 bases; unmatched junction bases: 7. Germline V gives CDR1 SGDLS, CDR2 YYNGEE. The CDR3 nucleotides are TGTGCCAGCAGCGTAGGGGGGACAGGGATCGGAAAACTGTTTTTT. Translating gives CASSVGGTGIGKLFF.

Points on this clone: Different DNA sequences within this sample yield the same CDR3. The chain uses TRBV28 and TRBJ1-4; 8 positions agree with TRBD1. Germline V gene lookup returns CDR1 MDHEN and CDR2 SYDVKM. The CDR3 loop spans 14 amino acids. Trimming took 3 bases from V and 5 from J; bases not matched to a gene: 2. CDR3 bases: TGTGCCAGCAGTTTTGACAGGGGCAATGAAAAACTGTTTTTT. As protein: CASSFDRGNEKLFF.

A single count supports this clone. The chain employs TRBV5-8 and TRBJ2-1, with D perhaps TRBD1 or TRBD2 (5 bases each). V lost 2 bases and J lost 8, with 17 bases in between. Germline V CDR1 and CDR2: SGHTS, YDEGEE. The CDR3 has 15 amino acids. DNA for the CDR3: TGTGCCAGCAGCTTCCGGGCTCCGGGGCTCTATGAGCAGTTCTTC. It codes for CASSFRAPGLYEQFF.

This chain uses TRBV2 with TRBJ1-2; D is unclear. The CDR3 spans 15 residues. Trimming cost V 6 bases and J 3 bases, with 17 bases left between them. CDR1 SNHLY and CDR2 FYNNEI come from the germline V gene. CDR3 region: CASRPPEGHHYGYTF. CDR3 sequence (DNA): TGTGCCAGCAGACCGCCGGAGGGCCATCACTATGGCTACACCTTC.

The CDR3 DNA reads as TGTGCCAGCAGTTTATTTGCCCTAGCAGGCACAGATACGCAGTATTTT. Its protein product is CASSLFALAGTDTQYF. V and J are TRBV28 and TRBJ2-3, with D possibly being TRBD2 (5 bases). CDR1 and CDR2 from the germline V gene are MDHEN and SYDVKM. V gave up 1 base and J gave up 1 base, with 12 bases separating them. This CDR3 is built from 16 residues.

This chain connects TRBV14 to TRBJ1-4; D is unclear. The V end was cut by 5 bases, the J end by 4 bases, with 11 bases between. Germline CDR1 reads SGHDN; CDR2 reads FVKESK. The CDR3 covers 14 residues. DNA of the CDR3: TGTGCCAGCAGCAAGGGAGGAATTAATGAAAAACTGTTTTTT. Translated: CASSKGGINEKLFF.

This clone was observed a handful of times. The same CDR3 also results from other DNA sequences found in this sample. The chain joins TRBV5-1 to TRBJ1-2, with 7 nucleotides matching TRBD1. Germline loops: CDR1 SGHRS, CDR2 YFSETQ. J lost 0 bases, V lost 4 bases, and 6 bases had no gene match. The CDR3 is 15 residues long. The CDR3 DNA sequence: TGCGCCAGCAGCCCCCGGGACAGAACTAACTATGGCTACACCTTC. Translated, it gives CASSPRDRTNYGYTF.

The CDR3 DNA sequence: TGTGCCAGCAGCCTGGGACAGGGGAGGCAAGAGACCCAGTACTTC. It codes for CASSLGQGRQETQYF. V usage is TRBV9 and J usage is TRBJ2-5, with 10 bases aligning to TRBD1. This CDR3 comprises 15 residues. Looked up from germline, CDR1 is SGDLS and CDR2 is YYNGEE. Losses at the gene ends were 4 bases for V and 2 bases for J; bases not matched to a gene: 5.

A note on this clone: This CDR3 is also generated by other DNA sequences in the sample. V is TRBV4-3 and J is TRBJ2-7; weak D call: TRBD1 (5 bases). CDR1 LGHNA and CDR2 YSLEER come from the germline V gene. With 0 bases removed from V and 4 bases from J, the gap between germline ends came to 13 bases. This CDR3 has 15 amino acids. CDR3 loop: CASSQEAGLSYEQYF. DNA of the CDR3: TGCGCCAGCAGCCAAGAGGCAGGGCTGTCATACGAGCAGTACTTC.

Comment on this clone: Other DNA sequences within the sample encode an identical CDR3. The chain employs TRBV9 and TRBJ2-3; weak D call: TRBD1 (5 bases). The CDR3 is made up of 14 amino acids. CDR1 and CDR2 (germline): SGDLS, YYNGEE. V was cut by 4 bases and J by 1 base, with 10 bases left in between. The CDR3 here is CASSPWGGTDTQYF. The CDR3 DNA reads TGTGCCAGCAGCCCCTGGGGCGGCACAGATACGCAGTATTTT.

The chain couples TRBV27 to TRBJ2-3; 8 positions agree with TRBD2. This CDR3 contains 15 residues. V shed 3 bases and J 4 bases; nucleotides not matched to a gene: 6. The germline V gene has CDR1 MNHEY and CDR2 SMNVEV (reference sequence). DNA for the CDR3: TGTGCCAGCAGTTTGTGGACTAGCAACGCAGATACGCAGTATTTT. Translation: CASSLWTSNADTQYF.

Concerning this clone: Additional DNA sequences in this sample encode the identical CDR3. CDR3 sequence (DNA): TGTGCCAGCAGCGGGGGGAGCGGCTCCTACGAGCAGTACTTC. This sequence encodes CASSGGSGSYEQYF. The J gene is TRBJ2-7, the V gene TRBV9; D might be TRBD1 or TRBD2, each matching 5 bases. Germline V gives CDR1 SGDLS, CDR2 YYNGEE. The CDR3 has 14 amino acids. V was clipped by 3 bases and J by 0 bases, with 10 bases between them.

The V call is TRBV5-4, the J call TRBJ2-7, with TRBD1 identical over 8 bases. Germline assignment: CDR1 SGHNT and CDR2 YYREEE (reference sequence). The CDR3 sequence is 18 residues long. V dropped 4 bases and J dropped 3; count of bases not matched to a gene: 18. Here the CDR3 DNA reads TGTGCCAGCAGCGTAAGCTCCGGGACAGGCTTATCTCTCTACGAGCAGTACTTC. This gives the protein CASSVSSGTGLSLYEQYF.

A single count supports this clone. The genes are TRBV7-2 and TRBJ2-6; D is perhaps TRBD1 or TRBD2 (5 bases each). Germline-derived CDR1 and CDR2 are SGHTA and FQGNSA. V dropped 3 bases and J dropped 0 bases, with 6 bases sitting between them. The CDR3 is made up of 15 amino acids. The CDR3 nucleotides read TGTGCCAGCAGCTTGGGGGACTCTGGGGCCAACGTCCTGACTTTC. The encoded protein is CASSLGDSGANVLTF. The variable domain in full, with the rest retrieved from reference TRBV7-2 and TRBJ2-6, is GAGVSQSPSNKVTEKGKDVELRCDPISGHTALYWYRQSLGQGLEFLIYFQGNSAPDKSGLPSDRFSAERTGGSVSTLTIQRTQQEDSAVYLCASSLGDSGANVLTFGAGSRLTVL.

The CDR3 reads CASSSLGQANTEAFF. CDR3 coding DNA: TGTGCCAGCAGCTCCCTGGGACAGGCGAACACTGAAGCTTTCTTT. The rearrangement joins TRBV27 to TRBJ1-1, with 8 bases that match TRBD1. This CDR3 has 15 amino acids. The ends lost 6 bases at V and 1 base at J; junction bases unmatched: 7. The germline V gene has CDR1 MNHEY and CDR2 SMNVEV (reference sequence).

As for this clone: Distinct nucleotide sequences in the sample also encode this CDR3. The V and J genes are TRBV7-9 and TRBJ1-1; D unclear. Trimming took 1 base from V and 7 from J, leaving 7 bases between them. The CDR3 loop spans 12 amino acids. Germline V CDR1 and CDR2: SEHNR, FQNEAQ (reference sequence). In DNA form, the CDR3 reads TGTGCCAGCAGCTTAGTCACAGTTGAAGCTTTCTTT. This gives the protein CASSLVTVEAFF.

The gene calls are TRBV5-1 and TRBJ2-1; possible D gene TRBD2, 9 bases. This CDR3 has 19 amino acids. Germline loops: CDR1 SGHRS, CDR2 YFSETQ. Between the trimmed V and J ends, which lost 1 base and 7 bases, there was a span of 27 bases. The CDR3 DNA reads as TGCGCCAGCAGCTTGTGGACAGGGAGGCTAGCGGGACAACTTAATGAGCAGTTCTTC. This sequence encodes CASSLWTGRLAGQLNEQFF.

The rearrangement joins TRBV11-2 to TRBJ1-1; possible D gene TRBD1, 5 bases. Germline CDR1 is SGHAT and CDR2 is FQNNGV. The V and J ends lost 2 bases and 0 bases respectively, with 7 bases between them. The length of the CDR3 is 14 residues. CDR3 sequence reads: CASSLQGVNTEAFF. DNA for the CDR3: TGTGCCAGCAGCTTACAGGGAGTGAACACTGAAGCTTTCTTT.

In this sample, this clone turned up once. This chain links TRBV7-2 with TRBJ2-7; D is possibly TRBD1 (7 bases). CDR1 is SGHTA, CDR2 FQGNSA, per germline. This CDR3 region has 13 residues. Trimming took off 5 bases at V and 2 bases at J, with 10 bases between the two ends. For the CDR3, the DNA is TGTGCCAGCAGCGGGGGGACAGCCTACGAGCAGTACTTC. Translation: CASSGGTAYEQYF.

The rearrangement links TRBV4-1 to TRBJ2-2, with a possible D match to TRBD1 (5 bases). The CDR3 length is 15 residues. Trimming took off 1 base at V and 11 bases at J, with 17 bases between the two ends. Germline lookup yields CDR1 MGHRA and CDR2 YSYEKL. The CDR3 sequence: CASSQVPQGPFELFF. The CDR3 DNA is TGCGCCAGCAGCCAAGTCCCTCAGGGCCCCTTTGAGCTGTTTTTT.

This chain links TRBV4-1 with TRBJ2-7; 8 bases match TRBD1. CDR1 and CDR2 (germline): MGHRA, YSYEKL. The trim removed 0 bases at V and 3 bases at J, leaving 4 bases unmatched. The CDR3 sequence is 15 residues long. The CDR3: CASSQEDRAFYEQYF. CDR3 bases: TGCGCCAGCAGCCAAGAGGACAGGGCTTTCTACGAGCAGTACTTC.

To note about this clone: Other DNA sequences within the sample encode an identical CDR3. V usage is TRBV11-2 and J usage is TRBJ1-2; D unresolved. V gave up 1 base and J gave up 4 bases, with 7 bases separating them. This CDR3 has 13 residues. Per the germline V gene, CDR1 is SGHAT and CDR2 is FQNNGV. Here the CDR3 reads CASSLGRLYGYTF. CDR3 sequence (DNA): TGTGCCAGCAGCTTAGGGCGTCTCTATGGCTACACCTTC.

The chain uses TRBV7-9 and TRBJ1-1, with 8 positions matching TRBD1. Losses at the gene ends were 2 bases for V and 6 bases for J; bases not matched to a gene: 5. Per germline, CDR1 SEHNR and CDR2 FQNEAQ (reference sequence). The CDR3 is 14 amino acids. The CDR3 nucleotides read TGTGCCAGCAGCTTATCTCTGGACAGGGCTGAAGCTTTCTTT. Encoded protein: CASSLSLDRAEAFF.

The chain joins TRBV7-9 to TRBJ2-1, with 11 bases that match TRBD2. This CDR3 comprises 15 residues. Germline loops: CDR1 SEHNR, CDR2 FQNEAQ (reference sequence). Trimming removed 5 bases from V and 2 bases from J; junction bases left unmatched: 2. This CDR3 reads CASSPSGGTYNEQFF. The DNA for the CDR3 is TGTGCCAGCAGCCCTAGCGGGGGGACCTACAATGAGCAGTTCTTC.

The chain links TRBV11-2 to TRBJ1-4; TRBD1 is a possible D gene (6 bases). Germline loops: CDR1 SGHAT, CDR2 FQNNGV. Trimming took 2 bases from V and 5 from J, leaving 15 bases between them. The CDR3 sequence is 16 residues long. This CDR3 reads CASSLYGGAFNEKLFF. CDR3 DNA: TGTGCCAGCAGCTTATATGGGGGGGCGTTCAATGAAAAACTGTTTTTT. Based on the CDR3 plus reference TRBV11-2 and TRBJ1-4, the full variable domain is EAGVAQSPRYKIIEKRQSVAFWCNPISGHATLYWYQQILGQGPKLLIQFQNNGVVDDSQLPKDRFSAERLKGVDSTLKIQPAKLEDSAVYLCASSLYGGAFNEKLFFGSGTQLSVL.

The chain joins TRBV9 to TRBJ2-7, with D possibly TRBD2 on 6 matching bases. Trimming pared 3 bases from V and 6 bases from J, leaving 10 bases between. The germline V gene has CDR1 SGDLS and CDR2 YYNGEE. CDR3 size: 12 residues. CDR3 sequence reads: CASSGRGTEQYF. The CDR3 DNA sequence: TGTGCCAGCAGCGGCCGCGGGACCGAGCAGTACTTC.

The chain uses TRBV5-4 and TRBJ2-7; 8 positions match TRBD1. The J segment lost 5 bases and the V segment lost 3 bases, leaving 7 bases of the junction unmatched. This CDR3 is built from 14 residues. In germline, CDR1 is SGHNT, CDR2 YYREEE (reference sequence). Written as DNA, the CDR3 is TGTGCCAGCAGCTCTCTGGACAGGGACAACGAGCAGTACTTC. This encodes CASSSLDRDNEQYF.